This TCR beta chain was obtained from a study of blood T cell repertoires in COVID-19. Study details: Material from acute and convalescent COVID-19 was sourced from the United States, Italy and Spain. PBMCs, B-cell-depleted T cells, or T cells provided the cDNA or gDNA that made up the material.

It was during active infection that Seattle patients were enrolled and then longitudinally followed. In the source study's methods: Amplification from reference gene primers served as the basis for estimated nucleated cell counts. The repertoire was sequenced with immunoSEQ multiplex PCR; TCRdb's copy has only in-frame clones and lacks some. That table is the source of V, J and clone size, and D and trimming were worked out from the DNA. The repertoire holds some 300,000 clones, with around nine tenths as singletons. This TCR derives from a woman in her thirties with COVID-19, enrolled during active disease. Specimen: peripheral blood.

In DNA form, the CDR3 reads TGTGCCAGCAGCTTGGCAGGTCCGAACACCGGGGAGCTGTTTTTT. Amino acids: CASSLAGPNTGELFF. The J gene is TRBJ2-2, the V gene TRBV5-6; D call uncertain. CDR1 and CDR2 (germline): SGHDT, YYEEEE. This CDR3 has 15 residues. Trimming pared 0 bases from V and 0 bases from J, leaving 6 bases between. Looking up the rest from reference TRBV5-6 and TRBJ2-2 gives the full variable domain: DAGVTQSPTHLIKTRGQQVTLRCSPKSGHDTVSWYQQALGQGPQFIFQYYEEEERQRGNFPDRFSGHQFPNYSSELNVNALLLGDSALYLCASSLAGPNTGELFFGEGSRLTVL.